These T cell receptor beta chains were read from a single sample in a study of cytomegalovirus exposure and HLA in healthy donors. Clones were read by immunoSEQ multiplex PCR, and TCRdb kept only the in-frame ones, dropping some. The sample includes about 43,000 clones. The sample consisted of PBMCs. Every receptor here comes from a woman in her 30s in good health and CMV-seronegative. Both conserved end residues are part of each CDR3.

CDR3,V
CASSLGGTSAYEQYF,TRBV5-8
CASSPRQGPNTGELFF,TRBV18
CASSLSGTGWAKLFF,TRBV27
CASSYSYTGELFF,TRBV6-5
CASSQEYGTGEGQYF,TRBV4-1
CAWMPGAYEQYF,TRBV30
CAWNRQANEKLFF,TRBV30
CAWSLAKNIQYF,TRBV30
CASSMAGTGRSEAFF,TRBV19
CASSRGASGNYEQYF,TRBV18
CASSQEGQGTYNEQFF,TRBV4-1
CASSQEEGVTEAFF,TRBV4-1
CASSYGGKSGYTF,TRBV6-5
CASSQLPGLAGVVRSGELFF,TRBV5-1
CASGLAVTGELFF,TRBV27
CASAIGRRAGDGGELFF,TRBV12-5
CASSGIAVYNEQFF,TRBV2
CAWSLGQGDEKLFF,TRBV30
CASSWTTRNTEAFF,TRBV5-1
CASRHDRNSNQPQHF,TRBV19
CASSPYTGLTNTGELFF,TRBV7-8
CASSSVAGGNTIYF,TRBV7-8
CASRRDRGREQYF,TRBV6-5
CASRNTGSREQYF,TRBV28
CASSPSGQGAYEQYF,TRBV18
CASSSTGVRRETQYF,TRBV11-1